A single sample gave rise to the 28 T cell receptor beta chains below, sequenced in a study of beta chain features in type 1 diabetes. Every bit of the isolated RNA underwent reverse transcription, so sequencing read expressed TCRB transcripts. The data were produced by immunoSEQ multiplex PCR, yet TCRdb's version contains in-frame clones alone and is incomplete. The sample consists of under 950,000 clones, 15% to 20% of them appearing once. Specimen: naive CD4+ T cells from blood. The receptors stem from a woman between 18 and 29 years old in good health.

This clone showed up just a few times. The chain is built from TRBV4-3 and TRBJ2-2; 7 bases are shared with TRBD2. CDR1 and CDR2 from the germline V gene are LGHNA and YSLEER. The trim removed 2 bases at V and 5 bases at J, leaving 14 bases unmatched. CDR3 size: 18 residues. The CDR3 is CASSQYSAGVSGTGELFF. For the CDR3, the DNA is TGCGCCAGCAGCCAATATTCGGCGGGAGTTTCCGGTACCGGGGAGCTGTTTTTT.

This clone was seen a few times. The chain employs TRBV28 and TRBJ2-2; D ambiguous. Trimming removed 8 bases at V and 7 bases at J, with 11 bases between. The CDR3 extends over 12 amino acids. Germline-derived CDR1 and CDR2 are MDHEN and SYDVKM. The CDR3 reads CASSWSVGELFF. As DNA, the CDR3 is TGTGCCAGCTCGTGGAGCGTCGGGGAGCTGTTTTTT.

CDR3 sequence (DNA): TGTGCCAGCTTCGAAGGACGCGGGACCTACGAGCAGTACTTC. It yields the protein CASFEGRGTYEQYF. This chain joins TRBV6-9 and TRBJ2-7; weak D call: TRBD2 (6 bases). Germline V gives CDR1 MNHGY, CDR2 SVAAGI. V dropped 8 bases and J dropped 2 bases, with 16 bases sitting between them. CDR3 size: 14 residues.

This clone was seen only a few times. This chain connects TRBV4-3 to TRBJ2-7, with D possibly being TRBD1 (6 bases). Germline V CDR1 and CDR2: LGHNA, YSLEER. The germline V and J ends were trimmed by 5 bases and 1 base, with 9 bases remaining between them. CDR3 length equals 13 residues. This CDR3 reads CASSWDISYEQYF. CDR3 in DNA: TGCGCCAGCAGCTGGGACATTTCCTACGAGCAGTACTTC.

The chain recombines TRBV11-2 with TRBJ2-5; D ambiguous. Trimming pared 1 base from V and 1 base from J, leaving 10 bases between. Germline V lookup: CDR1 SGHAT, CDR2 FQNNGV. This CDR3 has 15 amino acids. CDR3 sequence reads: CASSLGSALQETQYF. The CDR3 DNA is TGTGCCAGCAGCTTAGGGTCAGCCCTCCAAGAGACCCAGTACTTC.

The gene calls are TRBV7-6 and TRBJ2-2, with TRBD1 identical over 7 bases. Germline assignment: CDR1 SGHVS and CDR2 FNYEAQ. The V gene end was trimmed by 4 bases and the J gene end by 5 bases; junction bases not matched to a gene: 7. There are 15 residues in the CDR3. In DNA form, the CDR3 reads TGTGCCAGCAGCTCCCGACAGGGTCGGACCGGGGAGCTGTTTTTT. Encoded protein: CASSSRQGRTGELFF.

This clone was counted at least ten times. V and J are TRBV7-9 and TRBJ1-4; D unclear. Germline CDR1 is SEHNR and CDR2 is FQNEAQ (reference sequence). V was trimmed by 2 bases and J by 10 bases, leaving 8 bases between them. CDR3 length: 12 amino acids. As DNA, the CDR3 is TGTGCCAGCAGCTTAAGGGAGGGAAAACTGTTTTTT. It codes for CASSLREGKLFF.

This clone was counted only a few times. The chain links TRBV5-4 to TRBJ2-7; 7 nucleotides align to TRBD2. The CDR3 loop spans 15 amino acids. Germline trimming cut 4 bases from V and 2 bases from J; bases unmatched to any gene: 9. CDR1 and CDR2 (germline): SGHNT, YYREEE (reference sequence). The CDR3 loop is CASSRPAGEAYEQYF. CDR3 in DNA: TGTGCCAGCAGCCGACCTGCGGGGGAGGCCTACGAGCAGTACTTC.

The chain has TRBV4-1 and TRBJ2-1; D gene ambiguous. CDR3 size: 16 residues. V lost 1 base to trimming and J lost 4 bases, with 14 bases between them. The germline gives CDR1 MGHRA, CDR2 YSYEKL. CDR3 coding DNA: TGCGCCAGCAGCCAAGTGGTAGGAGTAGATTACAATGAGCAGTTCTTC. It yields the protein CASSQVVGVDYNEQFF.

This clone was seen a few times. J is TRBJ1-5 and V is TRBV18; 8 bases align to TRBD1. This CDR3 contains 16 residues. J gave up 3 bases and V 3 bases, and 7 bases lay outside the gene matches. Germline-derived CDR1 and CDR2 are KGHSH and LQKENI. The CDR3 sequence: CASSPPGQGVNQPQHF. As DNA, the CDR3 is TGTGCCAGCTCACCCCCAGGACAGGGAGTCAATCAGCCCCAGCATTTT.

This clone was counted a few times. V is TRBV7-2 and J is TRBJ2-3; D may be TRBD2 (5 bases). V shed 3 bases and J shed 9 bases, with 13 bases lying between them. The CDR3 has 13 amino acids. CDR1 is SGHTA, CDR2 FQGNSA, per germline. CDR3 DNA: TGTGCCAGCAGCTTCCCGGGGAGTCGAACGCAGTATTTT. Its protein product is CASSFPGSRTQYF.

V and J are TRBV18 and TRBJ2-2; unclear D gene. V was trimmed by 2 bases and J by 3 bases, leaving 4 bases between them. CDR1 is KGHSH and CDR2 is LQKENI in the germline V gene. CDR3 length equals 13 residues. The CDR3 nucleotides read TGTGCCAGCTCACCAATATACACCGGGGAGCTGTTTTTT. Translation gives CASSPIYTGELFF.

This clone was seen only a few times. V gene TRBV29-1 combines with J gene TRBJ2-5; possibly TRBD2 for D (6 bases). Germline CDR1 reads SQVTM; CDR2 reads ANQGSEA. V was trimmed by 3 bases and J by 5 bases, leaving 10 bases between them. The CDR3 covers 12 residues. CDR3 bases: TGCAGCGTTGAGGAGGGGTGGGAGACCCAGTACTTC. Translating it yields CSVEEGWETQYF.

The gene calls are TRBV7-2 and TRBJ2-5; D may be TRBD2 (5 bases). The CDR3 is made up of 15 amino acids. Germline CDR1 reads SGHTA; CDR2 reads FQGNSA. V lost 7 bases and J 2 bases, leaving 17 bases between the germline ends. The CDR3 here is CASTYGRAGQETQYF. CDR3 DNA: TGTGCCAGCACCTACGGCCGGGCGGGTCAAGAGACCCAGTACTTC.

The rearrangement joins TRBV5-1 to TRBJ2-2; tentatively, D is TRBD1 (6 bases). V lost 4 bases and J lost 6, with 10 bases in between. The CDR3 runs to 13 residues. Germline V gene data show CDR1 as SGHRS and CDR2 as YFSETQ. For the CDR3, the DNA is TGCGCCAGCAGCGAGGGACACGCCGGGGAGCTGTTTTTT. Translating gives CASSEGHAGELFF. Based on the CDR3 plus reference TRBV5-1 and TRBJ2-2, the full variable domain is KAGVTQTPRYLIKTRGQQVTLSCSPISGHRSVSWYQQTPGQGLQFLFEYFSETQRNKGNFPGRFSGRQFSNSRSEMNVSTLELGDSALYLCASSEGHAGELFFGEGSRLTVL.

As concerns this clone: Other DNA sequences within the sample encode an identical CDR3. The chain employs TRBV7-2 and TRBJ2-5, with D possibly being TRBD2 (6 bases). Germline V gene lookup returns CDR1 SGHTA and CDR2 FQGNSA. This CDR3 region has 15 residues. V was shortened by 0 bases and J by 2 bases, with 10 bases between the two germline ends. This chain's CDR3 is CASSLARERQETQYF. For the CDR3, the DNA is TGTGCCAGCAGCTTAGCTCGGGAGCGGCAAGAGACCCAGTACTTC.

This clone showed up just a few times. The V and J genes are TRBV7-9 and TRBJ2-1; either TRBD1 or TRBD2 may fit D (5 bases each). The CDR3 extends over 15 amino acids. Deletions cut 7 bases from V and 9 bases from J, with 22 bases between. Germline V lookup: CDR1 SEHNR, CDR2 FQNEAQ (reference sequence). This CDR3 reads CASTEIGTLGSEQFF. The CDR3 DNA follows: TGTGCCAGCACCGAGATAGGGACCCTCGGCAGTGAGCAGTTCTTC.

For this clone: The junction departs from the called germline gene at one end, perhaps through a read error. The chain carries TRBV28 and TRBJ2-7; D is unresolved. This CDR3 contains 11 residues. The germline V gene encodes CDR1 MDHEN and CDR2 SYDVKM. CDR3 nucleotides: TGCCGCCAGCAGTTTAAGTACGAGCAGTACTTC. Protein: CRQQFKYEQYF.

This clone was recorded a few times. This chain joins TRBV7-2 and TRBJ2-7; D is perhaps TRBD2 (6 bases). CDR1 is SGHTA and CDR2 is FQGNSA in the germline V gene. This CDR3 region has 15 residues. The V gene lost 5 bases and the J gene lost 0 bases, with 14 bases spanning the gap. The CDR3 reads CASSPERASSYEQYF. The CDR3 nucleotides are TGTGCCAGCAGCCCCGAGCGGGCCAGCTCCTACGAGCAGTACTTC.

This clone was seen only a few times. This chain joins TRBV5-1 and TRBJ2-3; TRBD2 matches 7 bases. J gave up 3 bases and V 4 bases, and 8 bases lay outside the gene matches. This CDR3 comprises 15 residues. The germline CDR1 and CDR2 sequences are SGHRS and YFSETQ. The CDR3 DNA sequence: TGCGCCAGCAGCCTACGCGGGAGTCGGACAGATACGCAGTATTTT. As protein: CASSLRGSRTDTQYF.

The chain uses TRBV7-2 and TRBJ2-1; D is tentatively TRBD1 or TRBD2 (7 bases each). This CDR3 has 17 amino acids. Germline CDR1 SGHTA, CDR2 FQGNSA. Trimming stripped 2 bases from V and 4 bases from J, with 18 bases between. The DNA for the CDR3 is TGTGCCAGCAGCTTAAGGACAGGCGGGAGTTGGTACAATGAGCAGTTCTTC. Amino acids: CASSLRTGGSWYNEQFF.

The rearrangement uses TRBV2 and TRBJ1-5, with unresolved D. The germline V gene has CDR1 SNHLY and CDR2 FYNNEI. The ends were cut back, 3 bases at V and 0 bases at J, with 9 bases in the middle. This CDR3 has 15 amino acids. CDR3 sequence (DNA): TGTGCCAGCAGTGATCAGGCCTATAGCAATCAGCCCCAGCATTTT. It specifies CASSDQAYSNQPQHF.

V and J are TRBV7-2 and TRBJ2-7, with 13 nucleotides matching TRBD2. Per germline, CDR1 SGHTA and CDR2 FQGNSA. Trimming took 6 bases from V and 7 from J; bases not matched to a gene: 9. The CDR3 consists of 15 residues. The CDR3 bases are TGTGCCAGCAGACTAGCGGGAGGGCCATCGGGGGAGCAGTACTTC. Protein sequence: CASRLAGGPSGEQYF.

The J gene is TRBJ2-5, the V gene TRBV11-2; D is possibly TRBD2 (6 bases). This CDR3 comprises 14 residues. V lost 0 bases to trimming and J lost 1 base, with 6 bases between them. From germline, CDR1 is SGHAT and CDR2 FQNNGV. The CDR3 nucleotides read TGTGCCAGCAGCTTAGAGGGACTCCAAGAGACCCAGTACTTC. It specifies CASSLEGLQETQYF.

The genes are TRBV5-4 and TRBJ1-2; D ambiguous. The CDR3 runs to 13 residues. Germline values: CDR1 SGHNT, CDR2 YYREEE (reference sequence). V shed 5 bases and J shed 0 bases, with 8 bases lying between them. The CDR3 coding sequence is TGTGCCAGCAGTATGGCACCTAACTATGGCTACACCTTC. Its translation: CASSMAPNYGYTF.

This clone was seen more than once but under ten times. This sample also contains other DNA sequences that code for the same CDR3. The genes are TRBV7-9 and TRBJ2-5, with D uncertain. This CDR3 region has 12 residues. Trimming stripped 1 base from V and 5 bases from J, with 5 bases between. Germline V CDR1 and CDR2: SEHNR, FQNEAQ (reference sequence). CDR3 residues: CASSLVRETQYF. The CDR3 DNA is TGTGCCAGCAGCTTAGTCAGGGAGACCCAGTACTTC.

The rearrangement joins TRBV7-9 to TRBJ1-1, with a weak D call TRBD1 (6 bases). V was pared by 5 bases and J by 8 bases, with 15 bases between. The CDR3 is 13 residues long. The germline CDR1 and CDR2 sequences are SEHNR and FQNEAQ (reference sequence). As DNA, the CDR3 is TGTGCCAGCAGCCCTCAGACAGGCCTCGAAGCTTTCTTT. Amino acid sequence: CASSPQTGLEAFF.

V is TRBV5-4 and J is TRBJ2-2; no clear D. The V gene's germline CDR1 is SGHNT and CDR2 YYREEE (reference sequence). The CDR3 spans 13 residues. Deletions cut 1 base from V and 5 bases from J, with 6 bases between. The CDR3 DNA follows: TGTGCCAGCAGCTTGATGAGTACCGGGGAGCTGTTTTTT. It codes for CASSLMSTGELFF.